The 10 T cell receptor beta chains below were found in one sample sequenced in a study of T cells in Graves' hyperthyroidism and ophthalmopathy. Template material for amplifying TCR beta CDR3 regions consisted of RNA transcripts. The study used the HTBI primer set for a first-round RT-PCR of the TCR CDR3. TCRdb used MiXCR to reprocess the multiplex PCR reads, holding one entry per CDR3 protein. The sample shows approximately 640,000 distinct CDR3 sequences, 15% to 20% of them seen only once. What was sequenced was blood. The receptors here all came from a woman in her twenties or thirties with Graves' hyperthyroidism.

A few counts support this clonotype. V gene TRBV19 combines with J gene TRBJ2-7, with D unclear. Trimming left V 3 bases short and J 2 bases short, with 8 bases between. Germline CDR1 reads LNHDA; CDR2 reads SQIVND (reference sequence). The CDR3 is 13 residues long. The CDR3 sequence: CASSMGKPYEQYF. DNA for the CDR3: TGTGCCAGTAGTATGGGGAAACCCTACGAGCAGTACTTC. Complete variable domain (other parts from reference TRBV19 and TRBJ2-7): DGGITQSPKYLFRKEGQNVTLSCEQNLNHDAMYWYRQDPGQGLRLIYYSQIVNDFQKGDIAEGYSVSREKKESFPLTVTSAQKNPTAFYLCASSMGKPYEQYFGPGTRLTVT.

The chain links TRBV28 to TRBJ1-5, with a possible D match to TRBD1 (6 bases). V was cut by 6 bases and J by 1 base, with 13 bases left in between. Germline V gene sequence: CDR1 MDHEN, CDR2 SYDVKM. This CDR3 region has 15 residues. The CDR3 loop is CASSPPQGSNQPQHF. For the CDR3, the DNA is TGTGCCAGCAGCCCGCCCCAGGGGAGCAATCAGCCCCAGCATTTT.

This clonotype has ten or more counts. This chain links TRBV24-1 with TRBJ1-2; D ambiguous. CDR1 KGHDR and CDR2 SFDVKD come from the germline V gene. CDR3 size: 11 residues. V was trimmed by 6 bases and J by 9 bases, leaving 10 bases between them. In DNA, the CDR3 is TGTGCCACCAGTTCCGGGGTTCGCTACACCTTC. It yields the protein CATSSGVRYTF.

In this sample, this clonotype turned up a few times. A much larger clonotype is one base distant, so this may be a read error. V usage is TRBV20-1 and J usage is TRBJ2-7; 10 bases fit TRBD1. Germline V gene data show CDR1 as DFQATT and CDR2 as SNEGSKA (reference sequence). After removal of 2 bases from V and 6 bases from J, the junction contained 10 bases not matched to a gene. This CDR3 is built from 15 residues. CDR3 nucleotides: TGCAGTGCTAGACCTCCGGGACAGGGGTCTTGCGAGCAGTACTTC. It encodes CSARPPGQGSCEQYF.

This chain connects TRBV28 to TRBJ2-6; no definite D call. In germline, CDR1 is MDHEN, CDR2 SYDVKM. The CDR3 extends over 15 amino acids. V was clipped by 5 bases and J by 5 bases, with 13 bases between them. Here the CDR3 DNA reads TGTGCCAGCAGTCTTCCCCGGCCCCGGGCCAACGTCCTGACTTTC. Translated: CASSLPRPRANVLTF.

This clonotype was seen ten or more times. DNA of the CDR3: TGTGCCAGCAGCCAAGTTAGCGTAGGGAACACCGGGGAGCTGTTTTTT. This codes for CASSQVSVGNTGELFF. The V and J genes are TRBV3-1 and TRBJ2-2; D perhaps matches TRBD2 (5 bases). Germline CDR1 and CDR2: LGHDT and YNNKEL (reference sequence). Trimming removed 1 base from V and 1 base from J, with 10 bases in between. The CDR3 runs 16 residues. The full variable domain, completed using reference TRBV3-1 and TRBJ2-2, is DTAVSQTPKYLVTQMGNDKSIKCEQNLGHDTMYWYKQDSKKFLKIMFSYNNKELIINETVPNRFSPKSPDKAHLNLHINSLELGDSAVYFCASSQVSVGNTGELFFGEGSRLTVL.

This clonotype has just a few counts. The chain has TRBV4-2 and TRBJ1-2; TRBD1 might be the D (5 bases). Per germline, CDR1 LGHNA and CDR2 YNFKEQ. V lost 1 base and J lost 4, with 13 bases in between. The CDR3 extends over 15 amino acids. CDR3 sequence (DNA): TGTGCCAGCAGCCAAGGTCAGGGAGGTGCCTATGGCTACACCTTC. This sequence encodes CASSQGQGGAYGYTF.

This clonotype has ten or more counts. V and J are TRBV5-1 and TRBJ2-3, with TRBD2 matching over 9 bases. Germline CDR1 is SGHRS and CDR2 is YFSETQ. CDR3 length: 17 residues. V lost 0 bases and J lost 4; bases outside the gene matches: 9. The CDR3 is CASSLVLAGGSADTQYF. The DNA of the CDR3 is TGCGCCAGCAGCTTGGTTCTCGCGGGAGGGAGCGCAGATACGCAGTATTTT.

This clonotype was detected ten times or more. This chain uses TRBV3-1 with TRBJ2-2; 8 nucleotides match TRBD1. CDR3 length: 15 amino acids. The V gene end was trimmed by 3 bases and the J gene end by 4 bases; junction bases not matched to a gene: 4. The germline V gene has CDR1 LGHDT and CDR2 YNNKEL (reference sequence). The CDR3 loop is CASSHGDRTTGELFF. CDR3 nucleotides: TGTGCCAGCAGCCATGGGGACAGGACCACCGGGGAGCTGTTTTTT.

This chain connects TRBV7-9 to TRBJ2-1; D is undetermined. Germline V gene sequence: CDR1 SEHNR, CDR2 FQNEAQ (reference sequence). This CDR3 comprises 12 residues. The V and J ends lost 2 bases and 9 bases respectively, with 8 bases between them. The CDR3 DNA reads as TGTGCCAGCAGCTTACAACCCCCTGAGCAGTTCTTC. It yields the protein CASSLQPPEQFF.